These T cell receptor beta chains were read from a single sample in a study of identical twins. MiXCR, run by TCRdb on the 5' RACE reads, gives a single entry per CDR3 protein. The sample shows more than 200,000 distinct CDR3 sequences, around 9.6% of them seen only once. The sample taken for sequencing was memory (CD45RO+) T cells sorted from blood. These receptors all come from a woman between 18 and 30 years old in good health. Both conserved end residues are trimmed from each CDR3. The D gene is left open where the match is weak.

V gene: TRBV7-7; D gene: -; J gene: TRBJ2-7; CDR3 protein: ASSLEPASARCDEQY
V gene: TRBV20-1; D gene: -; J gene: TRBJ1-1; CDR3 protein: SAREANTEAF
V gene: TRBV12-3/TRBV12-4; D gene: -; J gene: TRBJ2-3; CDR3 protein: ASRPGVDTQY
V gene: TRBV6-2/TRBV6-3; D gene: -; J gene: TRBJ1-5; CDR3 protein: ASSPSRQPQH
V gene: TRBV5-1; D gene: -; J gene: TRBJ1-6; CDR3 protein: ASSIGTNSPLH
V gene: TRBV29-1; D gene: TRBD2; J gene: TRBJ2-1; CDR3 protein: SVEDPRTSGPPYNEQF
V gene: TRBV7-9; D gene: -; J gene: TRBJ2-5; CDR3 protein: ASTAAGSQETQY
V gene: TRBV11-2; D gene: TRBD1; J gene: TRBJ2-1; CDR3 protein: ASSFTGGSTYNEQF
V gene: TRBV5-1; D gene: -; J gene: TRBJ2-2; CDR3 protein: ASNLLPTGELF
V gene: TRBV7-2; D gene: -; J gene: TRBJ2-2; CDR3 protein: ASSLIGADTGELF